These 10 T cell receptor beta chains were sequenced from one sample in a study of blood T cell repertoires in COVID-19 (dated by TCRdb to 2018 to 2020). Receptor amplification or capture employed the immunoSEQ multiplex PCR assay. TCRdb took over this immuneACCESS table, retaining in-frame rearrangements with V and J assigned. Such tables are incomplete; in checked studies, under half of the missing clones stem from an unresolved V gene, and the remainder is unexplained. The sample table lists over 70,000 clones, 65% to 90% of them with a count of one. Together, the top ten hold around 7% of the sample. The sample comprised peripheral blood. These receptors were collected from a man under 40 with COVID-19, enrolled during active disease.

A few counts support this clone. The J gene is TRBJ1-1, the V gene TRBV6-2 or TRBV6-3; TRBD1 agrees at 8 bases. Looked up from germline, CDR1 is MNHEY and CDR2 is SVGEGT. This CDR3 comprises 17 residues. V dropped 0 bases and J dropped 0; count of bases not matched to a gene: 6. This CDR3 reads CASSYSSRDRLNTEAFF. The CDR3 nucleotides are TGTGCCAGCAGTTACTCGAGTCGGGACAGGCTGAACACTGAAGCTTTCTTT.

This chain joins TRBV6-2 or TRBV6-3 and TRBJ2-3, with D perhaps matching TRBD2 (5 bases). The ends were cut back, 2 bases at V and 6 bases at J, with 6 bases in the middle. The germline V gene encodes CDR1 MNHEY and CDR2 SVGEGT. This CDR3 spans 12 amino acids. As DNA, the CDR3 is TGTGCCAGCAGTTACCGGAGGGATACGCAGTATTTT. It yields the protein CASSYRRDTQYF.

V usage is TRBV6-1 and J usage is TRBJ1-6; 9 positions agree with TRBD1. The CDR3 is made up of 15 amino acids. Germline CDR1 is MNHNS and CDR2 is SASEGT. The V gene end was trimmed by 4 bases and the J gene end by 12 bases; junction bases not matched to a gene: 10. The CDR3 loop is CASSVAGTGFEPLHF. The CDR3 nucleotides are TGTGCCAGCAGTGTAGCCGGGACAGGGTTTGAACCCCTCCACTTT.

This clone occurred a few times. The chain uses TRBV7-9 and TRBJ2-6; a weak D match, TRBD1 (6 bases). Looked up from germline, CDR1 is SEHNR and CDR2 is FQNEAQ (reference sequence). Trimming took 5 bases from V and 0 from J, leaving 8 bases between them. The CDR3 consists of 15 residues. CDR3 coding DNA: TGTGCCAGCAGCGTCAGGGGCTCTGGGGCCAACGTCCTGACTTTC. It yields the protein CASSVRGSGANVLTF.

V usage is TRBV12-5 and J usage is TRBJ2-1; 12 bases fit TRBD2. V lost 0 bases and J lost 1; bases outside the gene matches: 16. This CDR3 has 22 residues. Germline V lookup: CDR1 LGHNT, CDR2 FRNRAP. The CDR3 nucleotides are TGTGCTAGTGGTTTGGTTCCCTTGCGTCTAGCGGGAGGGAGGTTATCCTACAATGAGCAGTTCTTC. Translating gives CASGLVPLRLAGGRLSYNEQFF.

The chain recombines TRBV5-8 with TRBJ2-5; D is perhaps TRBD1 (6 bases). CDR1 is SGHTS, CDR2 YDEGEE, per germline. V was pared by 1 base and J by 2 bases, with 12 bases between. The CDR3 has 15 amino acids. The CDR3, as DNA: TGTGCCAGCAGCTTGCCGGGACAAACACAAGAGACCCAGTACTTC. It yields the protein CASSLPGQTQETQYF.

The chain links TRBV19 to TRBJ2-5; maybe TRBD1 (7 bases). There are 15 residues in the CDR3. The V gene lost 4 bases and the J gene lost 2 bases, with 14 bases spanning the gap. Germline V CDR1 and CDR2: LNHDA, SQIVND (reference sequence). CDR3 in DNA: TGTGCCAGTAGTACGTTGCGGGACAGTCAAGAGACCCAGTACTTC. As protein: CASSTLRDSQETQYF.

The chain carries TRBV7-2 and TRBJ2-7, with D perhaps TRBD2 (5 bases). The CDR3 contains 15 residues. The V end was cut by 5 bases, the J end by 0 bases, with 14 bases between. Per the germline V gene, CDR1 is SGHTA and CDR2 is FQGNSA. The CDR3 region has the DNA TGTGCCAGCAGCCGGGGTGTGGGGTACTCCTACGAGCAGTACTTC. This translates into CASSRGVGYSYEQYF.

This clone was counted between two and nine times. The CDR3 DNA is TGTGCCAGCAGCTACCTAATTGATTCACCCCTCCACTTT. This sequence encodes CASSYLIDSPLHF. This sequence joins TRBV14 and TRBJ1-6; no clear D gene. This CDR3 has 13 residues. Trimming removed 5 bases at V and 8 bases at J, with 10 bases between. Germline V gene lookup returns CDR1 SGHDN and CDR2 FVKESK. Together with reference TRBV14 and TRBJ1-6, the CDR3 gives the full variable domain: EAGVTQFPSHSVIEKGQTVTLRCDPISGHDNLYWYRRVMGKEIKFLLHFVKESKQDESGMPNNRFLAERTGGTYSTLKVQPAELEDSGVYFCASSYLIDSPLHFGNGTRLTVT.

J is TRBJ2-1 and V is TRBV3-1 (or the pseudogene TRBV3-2); 10 bases fit TRBD2. Trimming took 0 bases from V and 9 from J; bases not matched to a gene: 11. Germline loops: CDR1 LGHDT, CDR2 YNNKEL (reference sequence). The CDR3 sequence is 17 residues long. CDR3: CASSQDRQLAGVPEQFF. The CDR3 bases are TGTGCCAGCAGCCAAGACCGGCAGCTAGCGGGAGTTCCTGAGCAGTTCTTC.